This T cell receptor beta chain was recorded in a study of blood T cell repertoires in COVID-19. Whole-study context: Samples came from the United States, Italy and Spain, spanning acute and convalescent COVID-19. Nucleic acid was either cDNA or gDNA, and it came from T cells, B-cell-depleted T cells, or PBMCs.

In the authors' methods: It was from reference gene primer amplification that nucleated cell counts were estimated. Sequenced by immunoSEQ multiplex PCR; TCRdb stores in-frame clones only, minus some. That table supplies the V and J calls and clone size; D and trimming were determined from the DNA. The sample has just under 250,000 clones, roughly 90% seen once. Recovered status in Cohort 3 required two negative PCRs, clearance, or symptom resolution. CDR3 size: 15 residues. J gave up 0 bases and V 3 bases, and 4 bases lay outside the gene matches. CDR1 and CDR2 from the germline V gene are SGDLS and YYNGEE.

Input material: PBMCs or T cells enriched from blood (not recorded which). V usage is TRBV9 and J usage is TRBJ2-3; 7 bases match TRBD2. The sequence came from a woman aged 25 to 39 who had recovered from COVID-19. The CDR3 loop reads CASSGTSASTDTQYF. The CDR3 DNA reads TGTGCCAGCAGCGGGACTAGTGCTAGCACAGATACGCAGTATTTT.